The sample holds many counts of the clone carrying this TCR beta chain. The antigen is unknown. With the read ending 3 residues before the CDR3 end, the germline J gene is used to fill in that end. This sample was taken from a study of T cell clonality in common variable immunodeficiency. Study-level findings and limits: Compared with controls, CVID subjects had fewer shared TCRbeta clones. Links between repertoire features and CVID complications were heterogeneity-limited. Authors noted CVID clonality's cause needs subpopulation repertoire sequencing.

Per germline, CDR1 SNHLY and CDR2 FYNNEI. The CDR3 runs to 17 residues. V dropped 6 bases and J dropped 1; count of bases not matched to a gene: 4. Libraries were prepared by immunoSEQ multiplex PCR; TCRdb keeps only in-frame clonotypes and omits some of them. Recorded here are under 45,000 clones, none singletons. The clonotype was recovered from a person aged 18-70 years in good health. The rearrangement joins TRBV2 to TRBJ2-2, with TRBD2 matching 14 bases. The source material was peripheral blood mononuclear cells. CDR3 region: CASRKGTSGRNTGELFF. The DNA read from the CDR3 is TGTGCCAGCAGGAAAGGGACTAGCGGGAGGAACACCGGGGAG.